The clone carrying this T cell receptor beta chain was seen only once. The antigen is not known. The entry originates in a study of T cell responses to AZD1222 COVID-19 vaccine. Study at large: It was second doses at about 4 or about 12 weeks that were pooled. Whole-study results and caveats: White British donors predominated, females outnumbered males, and clonal diversity was possibly underestimated. Rises in breadth and depth of Spike-specific TCRs came after two AZD1222 doses. At baseline, seropositivity was found in only six or seven AZD1222 recipients.

Sequencing was performed with immunoSEQ multiplex PCR; in TCRdb, only in-frame clones are kept and a portion is missing. The sample lists tens of thousands of clones; about 90% were seen once. Trimming took off 4 bases at V and 8 bases at J, with 16 bases between the two ends. The CDR3 totals 15 residues. Germline V gene sequence: CDR1 SGHNT, CDR2 YYREEE (reference sequence). V gene TRBV5-4 combines with J gene TRBJ1-6, with D perhaps matching TRBD1 (5 bases). The TCR originated in an adult in good health. The starting material was peripheral blood, obtained on day 0 of AZD1222 vaccination. As DNA, the CDR3 is TGTGCCAGCAGCCCTCCCGGCAGGGTGGATTCACCCCTCCACTTT. As protein: CASSPPGRVDSPLHF.